This T cell receptor beta chain was profiled in a study of blood T cell repertoires in COVID-19. The overall study: Donors in the United States, Italy and Spain gave samples during acute or convalescent COVID-19.

CDR1 is ENHRY, CDR2 SYGVKD, per germline. Trimming stripped 3 bases from V and 6 bases from J, with 12 bases between. The CDR3 sequence is 13 residues long. TCRdb keeps only in-frame clones here, not all; method: immunoSEQ multiplex PCR. The sample contains around 97,000 clones, roughly nine tenths of which appear only once. V usage is TRBV10-3 and J usage is TRBJ2-7; perhaps TRBD1 as D (5 bases). The specimen sequenced was peripheral blood. The TCR originated in an older woman with acute or convalescent COVID-19. CDR3 DNA: TGTGCCATCAGTGAAAGGGGATTGGTCGAGCAGTACGTC. It specifies CAISERGLVEQYV.